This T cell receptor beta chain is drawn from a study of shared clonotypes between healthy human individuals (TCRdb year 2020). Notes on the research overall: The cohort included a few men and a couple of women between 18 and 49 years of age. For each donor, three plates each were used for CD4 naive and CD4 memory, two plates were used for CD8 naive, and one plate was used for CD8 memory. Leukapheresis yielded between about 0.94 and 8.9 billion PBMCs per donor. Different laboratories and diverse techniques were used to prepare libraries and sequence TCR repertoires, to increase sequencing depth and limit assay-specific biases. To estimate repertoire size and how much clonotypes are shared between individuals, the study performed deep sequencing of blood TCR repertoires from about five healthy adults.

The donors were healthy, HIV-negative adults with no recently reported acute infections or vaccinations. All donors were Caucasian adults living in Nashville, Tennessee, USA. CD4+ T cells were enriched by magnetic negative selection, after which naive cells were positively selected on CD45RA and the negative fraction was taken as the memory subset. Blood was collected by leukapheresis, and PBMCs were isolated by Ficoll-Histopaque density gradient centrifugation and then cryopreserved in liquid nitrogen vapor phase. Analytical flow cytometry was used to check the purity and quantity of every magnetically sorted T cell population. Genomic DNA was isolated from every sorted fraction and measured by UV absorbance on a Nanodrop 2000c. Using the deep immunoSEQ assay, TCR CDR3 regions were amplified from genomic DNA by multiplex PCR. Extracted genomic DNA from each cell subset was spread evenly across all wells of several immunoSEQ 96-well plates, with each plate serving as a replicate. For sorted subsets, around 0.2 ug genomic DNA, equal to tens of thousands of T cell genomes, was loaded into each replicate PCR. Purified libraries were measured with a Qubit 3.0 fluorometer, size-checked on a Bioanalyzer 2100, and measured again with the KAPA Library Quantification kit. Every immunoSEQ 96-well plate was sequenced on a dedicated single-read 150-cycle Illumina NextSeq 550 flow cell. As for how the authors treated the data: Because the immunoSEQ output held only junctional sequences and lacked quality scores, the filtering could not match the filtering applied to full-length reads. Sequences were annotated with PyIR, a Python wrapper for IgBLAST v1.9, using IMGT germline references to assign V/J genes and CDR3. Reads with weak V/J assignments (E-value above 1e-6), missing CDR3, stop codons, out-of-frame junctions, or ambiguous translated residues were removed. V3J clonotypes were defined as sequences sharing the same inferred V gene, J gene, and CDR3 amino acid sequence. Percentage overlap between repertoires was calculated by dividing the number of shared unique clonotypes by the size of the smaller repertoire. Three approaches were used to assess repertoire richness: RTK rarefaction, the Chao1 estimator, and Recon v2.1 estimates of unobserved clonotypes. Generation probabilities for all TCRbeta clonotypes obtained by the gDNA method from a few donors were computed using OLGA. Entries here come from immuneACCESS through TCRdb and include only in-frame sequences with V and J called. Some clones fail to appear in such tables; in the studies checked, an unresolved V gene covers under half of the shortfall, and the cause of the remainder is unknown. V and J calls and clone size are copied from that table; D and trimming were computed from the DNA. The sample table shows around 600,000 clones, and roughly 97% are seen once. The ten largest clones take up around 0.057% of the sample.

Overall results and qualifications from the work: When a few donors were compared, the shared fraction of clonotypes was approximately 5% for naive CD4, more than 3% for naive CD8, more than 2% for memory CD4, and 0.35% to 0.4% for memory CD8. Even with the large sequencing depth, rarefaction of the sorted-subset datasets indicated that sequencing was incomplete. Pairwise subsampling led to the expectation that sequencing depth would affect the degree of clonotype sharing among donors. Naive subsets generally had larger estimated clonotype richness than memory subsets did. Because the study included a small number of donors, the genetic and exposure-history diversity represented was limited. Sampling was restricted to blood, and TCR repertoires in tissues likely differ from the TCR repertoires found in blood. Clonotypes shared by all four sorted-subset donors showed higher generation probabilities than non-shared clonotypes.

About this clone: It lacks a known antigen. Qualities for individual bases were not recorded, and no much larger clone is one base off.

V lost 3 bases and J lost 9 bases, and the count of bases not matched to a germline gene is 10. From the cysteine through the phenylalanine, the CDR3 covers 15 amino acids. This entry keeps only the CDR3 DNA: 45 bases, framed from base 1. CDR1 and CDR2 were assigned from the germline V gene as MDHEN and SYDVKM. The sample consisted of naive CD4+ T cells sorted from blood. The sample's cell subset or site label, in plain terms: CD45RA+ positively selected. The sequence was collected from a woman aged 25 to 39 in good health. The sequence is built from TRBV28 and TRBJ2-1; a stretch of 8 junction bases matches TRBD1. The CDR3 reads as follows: CASSFGQGGQGEQFF. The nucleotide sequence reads TGTGCCAGCAGTTTCGGACAGGGTGGGCAGGGTGAGCAGTTCTTC.